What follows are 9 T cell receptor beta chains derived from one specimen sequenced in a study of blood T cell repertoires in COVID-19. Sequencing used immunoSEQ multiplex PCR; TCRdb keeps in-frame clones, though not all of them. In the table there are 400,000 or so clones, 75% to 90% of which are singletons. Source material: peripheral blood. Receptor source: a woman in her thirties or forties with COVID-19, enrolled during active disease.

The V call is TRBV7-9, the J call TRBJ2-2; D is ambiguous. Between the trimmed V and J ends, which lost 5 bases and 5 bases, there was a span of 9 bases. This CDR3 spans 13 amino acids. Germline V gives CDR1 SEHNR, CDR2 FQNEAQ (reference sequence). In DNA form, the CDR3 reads TGTGCCAGCAGCATTCTGGAGACCGGGGAGCTGTTTTTT. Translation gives CASSILETGELFF.

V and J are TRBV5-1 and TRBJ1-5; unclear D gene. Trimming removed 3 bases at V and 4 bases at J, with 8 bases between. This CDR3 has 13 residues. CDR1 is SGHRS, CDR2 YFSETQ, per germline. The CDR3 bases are TGCGCCAGCAGCTCGGGTCCGAATCAGCCCCAGCATTTT. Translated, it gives CASSSGPNQPQHF.

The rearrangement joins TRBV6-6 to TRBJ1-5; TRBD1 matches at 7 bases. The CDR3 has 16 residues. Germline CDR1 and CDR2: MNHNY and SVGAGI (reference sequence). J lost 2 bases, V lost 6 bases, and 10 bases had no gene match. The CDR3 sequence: CASRPHTGVGNQPQHF. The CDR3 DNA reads TGTGCCAGCAGACCACATACAGGGGTTGGCAATCAGCCCCAGCATTTT.

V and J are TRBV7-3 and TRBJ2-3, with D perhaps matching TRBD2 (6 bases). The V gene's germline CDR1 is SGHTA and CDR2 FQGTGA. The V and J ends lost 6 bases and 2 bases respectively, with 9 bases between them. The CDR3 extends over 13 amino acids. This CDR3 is CASSREYTDTQYF. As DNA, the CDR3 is TGTGCCAGCAGTCGGGAGTACACAGATACGCAGTATTTT.

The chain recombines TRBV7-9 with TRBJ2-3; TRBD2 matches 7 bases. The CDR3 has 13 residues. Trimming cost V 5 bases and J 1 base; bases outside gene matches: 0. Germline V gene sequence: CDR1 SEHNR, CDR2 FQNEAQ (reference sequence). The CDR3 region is CASSTSGTDTQYF. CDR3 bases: TGTGCCAGCAGCACTAGCGGCACAGATACGCAGTATTTT.

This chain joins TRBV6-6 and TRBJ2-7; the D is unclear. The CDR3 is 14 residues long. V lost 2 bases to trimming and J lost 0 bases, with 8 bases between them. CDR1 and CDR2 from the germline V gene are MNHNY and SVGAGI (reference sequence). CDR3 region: CASSYRLDSYEQYF. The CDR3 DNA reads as TGTGCCAGCAGTTACCGGCTAGACTCCTACGAGCAGTACTTC.

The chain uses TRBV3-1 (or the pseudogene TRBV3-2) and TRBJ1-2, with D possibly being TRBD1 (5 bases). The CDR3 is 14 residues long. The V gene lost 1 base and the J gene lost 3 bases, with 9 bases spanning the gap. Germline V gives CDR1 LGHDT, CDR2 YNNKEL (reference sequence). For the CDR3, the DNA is TGTGCCAGCAGCCAAGGACAGTTCTACTATGGCTACACCTTC. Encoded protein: CASSQGQFYYGYTF.

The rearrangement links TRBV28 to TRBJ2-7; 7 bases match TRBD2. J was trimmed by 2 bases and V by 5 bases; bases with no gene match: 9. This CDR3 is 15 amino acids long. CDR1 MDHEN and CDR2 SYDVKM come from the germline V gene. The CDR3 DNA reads TGTGCCAGCAGTGCCCGGGGCGGGGGTCCCTACGAGCAGTACTTC. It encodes CASSARGGGPYEQYF.

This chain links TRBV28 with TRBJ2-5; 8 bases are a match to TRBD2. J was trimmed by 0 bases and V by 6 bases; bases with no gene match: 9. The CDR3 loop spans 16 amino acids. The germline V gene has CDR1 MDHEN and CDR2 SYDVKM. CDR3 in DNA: TGTGCCAGCAGACCCAGGAATAGCGGGGACCAAGAGACCCAGTACTTC. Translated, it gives CASRPRNSGDQETQYF.